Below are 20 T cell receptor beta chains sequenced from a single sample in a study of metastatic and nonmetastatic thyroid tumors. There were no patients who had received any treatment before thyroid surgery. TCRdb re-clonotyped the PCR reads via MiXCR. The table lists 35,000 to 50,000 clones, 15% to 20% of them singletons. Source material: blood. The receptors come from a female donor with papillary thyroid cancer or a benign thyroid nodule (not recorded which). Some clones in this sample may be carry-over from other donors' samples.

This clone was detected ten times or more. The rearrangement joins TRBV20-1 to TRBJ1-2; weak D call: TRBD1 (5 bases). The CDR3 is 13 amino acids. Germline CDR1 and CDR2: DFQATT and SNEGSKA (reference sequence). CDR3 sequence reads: CSADRSMGYGYTF. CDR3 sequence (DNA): TGCAGCGCCGACAGATCCATGGGCTATGGCTACACCTTC.

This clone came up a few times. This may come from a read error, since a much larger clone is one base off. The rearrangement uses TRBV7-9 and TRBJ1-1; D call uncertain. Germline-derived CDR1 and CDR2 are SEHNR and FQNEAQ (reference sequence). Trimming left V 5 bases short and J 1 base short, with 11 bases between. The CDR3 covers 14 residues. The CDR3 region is CASSIGRPNTEAFF. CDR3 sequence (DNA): TGTGCCAGCAGCATAGGACGCCCGAACACTGAAGCTTTCTTT.

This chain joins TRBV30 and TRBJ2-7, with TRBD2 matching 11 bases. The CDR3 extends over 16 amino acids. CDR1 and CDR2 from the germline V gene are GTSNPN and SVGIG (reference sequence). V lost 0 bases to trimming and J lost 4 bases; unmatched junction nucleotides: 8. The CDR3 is CAWSVLTSGRMYEQYF. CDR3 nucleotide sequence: TGTGCCTGGAGTGTGCTTACTAGCGGGAGAATGTACGAGCAGTACTTC.

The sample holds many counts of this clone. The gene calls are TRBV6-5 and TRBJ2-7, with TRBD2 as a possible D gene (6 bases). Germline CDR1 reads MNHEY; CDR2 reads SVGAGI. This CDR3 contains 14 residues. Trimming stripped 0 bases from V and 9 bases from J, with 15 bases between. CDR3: CASSYSNPAEGQYF. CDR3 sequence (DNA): TGTGCCAGCAGTTACTCGAATCCCGCGGAGGGGCAGTACTTC.

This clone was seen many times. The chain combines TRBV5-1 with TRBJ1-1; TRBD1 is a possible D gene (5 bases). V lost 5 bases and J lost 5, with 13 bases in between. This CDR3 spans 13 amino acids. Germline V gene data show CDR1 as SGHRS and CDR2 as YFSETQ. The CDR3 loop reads CASSVGARTEAFF. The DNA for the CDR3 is TGCGCCAGCAGTGTAGGGGCACGGACTGAAGCTTTCTTT.

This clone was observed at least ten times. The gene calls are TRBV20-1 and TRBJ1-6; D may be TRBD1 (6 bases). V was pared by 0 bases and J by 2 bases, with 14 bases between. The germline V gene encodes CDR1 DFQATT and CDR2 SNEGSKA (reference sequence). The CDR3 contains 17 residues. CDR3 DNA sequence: TGCAGTGCTAGAGAGATAGAAAGGGGGACCTATAATTCACCCCTCCACTTT. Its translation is CSAREIERGTYNSPLHF.

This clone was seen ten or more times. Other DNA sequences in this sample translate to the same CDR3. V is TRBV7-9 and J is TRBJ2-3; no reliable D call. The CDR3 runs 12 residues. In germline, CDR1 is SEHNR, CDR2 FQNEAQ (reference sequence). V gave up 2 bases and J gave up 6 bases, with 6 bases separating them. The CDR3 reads CASSLSLDTQYF. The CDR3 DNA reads TGTGCCAGCAGCTTAAGCCTGGATACGCAGTATTTT.

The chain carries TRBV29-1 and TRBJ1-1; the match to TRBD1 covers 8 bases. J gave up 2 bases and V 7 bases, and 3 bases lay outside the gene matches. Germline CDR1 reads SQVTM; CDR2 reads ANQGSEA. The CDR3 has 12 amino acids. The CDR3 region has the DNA TGCAGCGGGGGACAGGTAAACACTGAAGCTTTCTTT. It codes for CSGGQVNTEAFF. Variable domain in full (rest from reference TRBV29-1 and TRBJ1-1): SAVISQKPSRDICQRGTSLTIQCQVDSQVTMMFWYRQQPGQSLTLIATANQGSEATYESGFVIDKFPISRPNLTFSTLTVSNMSPEDSSIYLCSGGQVNTEAFFGQGTRLTVV.

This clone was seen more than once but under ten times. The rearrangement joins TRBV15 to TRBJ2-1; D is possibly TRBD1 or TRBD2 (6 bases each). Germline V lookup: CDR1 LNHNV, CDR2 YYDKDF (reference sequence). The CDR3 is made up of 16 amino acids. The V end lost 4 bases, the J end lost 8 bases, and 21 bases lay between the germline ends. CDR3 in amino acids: CATSIGGRLVVHEQFF. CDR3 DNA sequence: TGTGCCACCAGCATCGGGGGCCGACTAGTGGTCCATGAGCAGTTCTTC.

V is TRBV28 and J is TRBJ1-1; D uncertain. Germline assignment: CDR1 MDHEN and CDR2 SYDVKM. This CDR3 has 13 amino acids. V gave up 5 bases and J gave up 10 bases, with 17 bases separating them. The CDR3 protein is CASSPRDTERAFF. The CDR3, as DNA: TGTGCCAGCAGTCCGAGGGATACAGAGCGAGCTTTCTTT.

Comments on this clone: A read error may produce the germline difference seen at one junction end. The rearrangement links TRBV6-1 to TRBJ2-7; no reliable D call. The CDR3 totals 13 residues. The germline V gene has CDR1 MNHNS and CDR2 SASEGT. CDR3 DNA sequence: TGTGCCAGCAGTGAACGGTATAGCTACGGGCAGTACTTC. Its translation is CASSERYSYGQYF.

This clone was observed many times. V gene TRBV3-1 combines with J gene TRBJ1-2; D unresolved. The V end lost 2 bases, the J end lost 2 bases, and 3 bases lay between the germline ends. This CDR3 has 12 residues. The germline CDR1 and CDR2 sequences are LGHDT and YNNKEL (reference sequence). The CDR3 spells CASSQLNYGYTF. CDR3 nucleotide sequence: TGTGCCAGCAGCCAACTGAACTATGGCTACACCTTC. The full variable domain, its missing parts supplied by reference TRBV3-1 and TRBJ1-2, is DTAVSQTPKYLVTQMGNDKSIKCEQNLGHDTMYWYKQDSKKFLKIMFSYNNKELIINETVPNRFSPKSPDKAHLNLHINSLELGDSAVYFCASSQLNYGYTFGSGTRLTVV.

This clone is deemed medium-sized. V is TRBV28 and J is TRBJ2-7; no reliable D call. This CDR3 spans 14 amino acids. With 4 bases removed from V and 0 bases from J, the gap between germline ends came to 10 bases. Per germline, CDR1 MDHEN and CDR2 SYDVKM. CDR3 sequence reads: CASSSPTLSYEQYF. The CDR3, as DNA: TGTGCCAGCAGTTCCCCGACACTCTCCTACGAGCAGTACTTC.

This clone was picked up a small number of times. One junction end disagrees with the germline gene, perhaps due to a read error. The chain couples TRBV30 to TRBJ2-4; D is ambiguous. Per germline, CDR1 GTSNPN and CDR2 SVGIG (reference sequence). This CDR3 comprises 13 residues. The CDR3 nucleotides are TGTGCCTGGAGTCCCGAAGCCAAAACCATTCAGTACTTC. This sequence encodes CAWSPEAKTIQYF.

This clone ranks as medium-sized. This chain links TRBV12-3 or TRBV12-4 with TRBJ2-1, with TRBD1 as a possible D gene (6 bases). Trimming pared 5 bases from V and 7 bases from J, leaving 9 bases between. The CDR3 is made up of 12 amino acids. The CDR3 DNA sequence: TGTGCCAGCAGTAGGGGACAAAATGAGCAGTTCTTC. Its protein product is CASSRGQNEQFF.

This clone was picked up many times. CDR3: CASSRGTSGEQYF. As DNA, the CDR3 is TGCGCCAGCAGCCGTGGGACTAGCGGCGAGCAGTACTTC. This sequence joins TRBV4-1 and TRBJ2-7; TRBD2 matches at 11 bases. Germline CDR1 reads MGHRA; CDR2 reads YSYEKL. With 4 bases clipped from V and 6 bases from J, the junction kept 2 bases outside the gene matches. The CDR3 runs to 13 residues.

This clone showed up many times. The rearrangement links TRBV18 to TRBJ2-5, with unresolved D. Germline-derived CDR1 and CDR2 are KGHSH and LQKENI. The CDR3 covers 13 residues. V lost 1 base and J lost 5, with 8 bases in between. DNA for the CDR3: TGTGCCAGCTCACCACAGGGATGGGAGACCCAGTACTTC. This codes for CASSPQGWETQYF.

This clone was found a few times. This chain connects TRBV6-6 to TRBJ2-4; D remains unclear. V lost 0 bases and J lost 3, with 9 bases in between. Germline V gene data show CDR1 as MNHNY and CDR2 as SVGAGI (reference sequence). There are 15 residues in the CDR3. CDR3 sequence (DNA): TGTGCCAGCAGTTACTCCTTCGCTAACAAAAACATTCAGTACTTC. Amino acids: CASSYSFANKNIQYF.

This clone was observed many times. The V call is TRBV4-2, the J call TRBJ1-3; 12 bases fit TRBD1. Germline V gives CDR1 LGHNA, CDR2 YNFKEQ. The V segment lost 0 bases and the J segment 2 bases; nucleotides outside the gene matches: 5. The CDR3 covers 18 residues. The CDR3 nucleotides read TGTGCCAGCAGCCAAGATCGGGGACAGGGGGCGGCTGGAAACACCATATATTTT. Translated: CASSQDRGQGAAGNTIYF.

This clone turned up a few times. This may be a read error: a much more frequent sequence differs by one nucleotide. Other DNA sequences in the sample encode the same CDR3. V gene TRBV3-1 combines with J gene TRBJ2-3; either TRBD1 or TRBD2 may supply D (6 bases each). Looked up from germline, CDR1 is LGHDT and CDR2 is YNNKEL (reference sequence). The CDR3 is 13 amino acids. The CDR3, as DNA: TGTGCCAGCAGCCAATCTAGGGGGGATACGCAGTATTTC. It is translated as CASSQSRGDTQYF.